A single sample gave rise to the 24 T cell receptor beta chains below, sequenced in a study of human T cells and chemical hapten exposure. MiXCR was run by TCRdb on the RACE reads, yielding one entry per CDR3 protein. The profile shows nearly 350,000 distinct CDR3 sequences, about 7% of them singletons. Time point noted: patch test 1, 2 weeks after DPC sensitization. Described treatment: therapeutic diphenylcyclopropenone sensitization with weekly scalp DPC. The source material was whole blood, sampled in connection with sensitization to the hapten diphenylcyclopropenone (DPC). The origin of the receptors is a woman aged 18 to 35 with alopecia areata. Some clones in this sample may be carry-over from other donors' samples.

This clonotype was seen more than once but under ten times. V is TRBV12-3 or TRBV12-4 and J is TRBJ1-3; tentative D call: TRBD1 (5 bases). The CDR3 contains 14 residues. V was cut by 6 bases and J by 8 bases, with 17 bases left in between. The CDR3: CASRGTLGVDTIYF. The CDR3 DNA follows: TGTGCCAGCAGGGGGACCTTGGGAGTCGACACCATATATTTT.

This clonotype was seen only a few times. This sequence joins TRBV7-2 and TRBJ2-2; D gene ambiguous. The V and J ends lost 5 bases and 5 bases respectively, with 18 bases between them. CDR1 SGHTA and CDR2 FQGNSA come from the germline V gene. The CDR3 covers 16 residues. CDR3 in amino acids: CASSPASLRRTGELFF. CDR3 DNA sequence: TGTGCCAGCAGCCCTGCCTCGTTGCGACGGACCGGGGAGCTGTTTTTT.

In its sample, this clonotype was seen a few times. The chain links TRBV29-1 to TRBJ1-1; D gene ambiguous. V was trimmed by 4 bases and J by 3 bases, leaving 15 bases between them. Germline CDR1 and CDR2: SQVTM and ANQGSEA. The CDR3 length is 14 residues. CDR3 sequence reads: CSVGAPLADTEAFF. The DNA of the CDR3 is TGCAGCGTTGGGGCACCCTTGGCGGACACTGAAGCTTTCTTT. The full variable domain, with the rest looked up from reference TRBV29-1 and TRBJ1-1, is SAVISQKPSRDICQRGTSLTIQCQVDSQVTMMFWYRQQPGQSLTLIATANQGSEATYESGFVIDKFPISRPNLTFSTLTVSNMSPEDSSIYLCSVGAPLADTEAFFGQGTRLTVV.

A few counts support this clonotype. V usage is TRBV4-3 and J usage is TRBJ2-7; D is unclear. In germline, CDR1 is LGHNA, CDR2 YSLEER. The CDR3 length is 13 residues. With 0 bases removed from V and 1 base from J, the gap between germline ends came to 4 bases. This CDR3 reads CASSQEVSYEQYF. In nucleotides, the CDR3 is TGCGCCAGCAGCCAAGAGGTATCCTACGAGCAGTACTTC.

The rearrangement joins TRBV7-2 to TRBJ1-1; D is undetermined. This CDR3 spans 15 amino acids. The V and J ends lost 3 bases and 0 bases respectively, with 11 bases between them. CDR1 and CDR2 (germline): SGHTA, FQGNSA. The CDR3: CASSFALRLNTEAFF. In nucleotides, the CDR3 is TGTGCCAGCAGCTTTGCGTTGCGTCTGAACACTGAAGCTTTCTTT.

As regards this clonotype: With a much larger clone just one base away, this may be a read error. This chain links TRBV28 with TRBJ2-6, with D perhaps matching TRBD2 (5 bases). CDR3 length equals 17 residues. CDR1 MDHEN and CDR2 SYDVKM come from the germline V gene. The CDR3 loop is CTSSFAAARAGANVLTF. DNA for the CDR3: TGTACCAGCAGCTTCGCAGCAGCGAGGGCTGGGGCCAACGTCCTGACTTTC.

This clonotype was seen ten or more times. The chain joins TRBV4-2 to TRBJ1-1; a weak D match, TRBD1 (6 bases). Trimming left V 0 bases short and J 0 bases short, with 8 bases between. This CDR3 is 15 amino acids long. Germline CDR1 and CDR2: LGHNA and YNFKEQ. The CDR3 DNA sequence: TGTGCCAGCAGCCAAGATAGGGGGTTGAACACTGAAGCTTTCTTT. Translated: CASSQDRGLNTEAFF.

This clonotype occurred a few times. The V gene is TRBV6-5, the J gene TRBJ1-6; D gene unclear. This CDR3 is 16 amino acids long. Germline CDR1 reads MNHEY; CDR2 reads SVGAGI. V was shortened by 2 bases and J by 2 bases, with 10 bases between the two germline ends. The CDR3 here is CASSYEGRPYNSPLHF. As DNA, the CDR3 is TGTGCCAGCAGTTACGAAGGCAGGCCCTATAATTCACCCCTCCACTTT.

The CDR3 region is CASISRAVPTDTQYF. In nucleotides, the CDR3 is TGTGCCAGCATCTCCCGGGCCGTTCCCACAGATACGCAGTATTTT. The chain has TRBV6-1 and TRBJ2-3; no definite D call. V was shortened by 7 bases and J by 2 bases, with 16 bases between the two germline ends. Germline V gene sequence: CDR1 MNHNS, CDR2 SASEGT. The CDR3 has 15 amino acids.

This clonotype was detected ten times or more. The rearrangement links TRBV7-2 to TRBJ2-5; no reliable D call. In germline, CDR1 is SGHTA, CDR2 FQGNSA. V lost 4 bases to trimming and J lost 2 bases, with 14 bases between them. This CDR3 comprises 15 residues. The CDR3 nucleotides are TGTGCCAGCAGCTCGAATATGGGTAGTCAAGAGACCCAGTACTTC. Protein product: CASSSNMGSQETQYF.

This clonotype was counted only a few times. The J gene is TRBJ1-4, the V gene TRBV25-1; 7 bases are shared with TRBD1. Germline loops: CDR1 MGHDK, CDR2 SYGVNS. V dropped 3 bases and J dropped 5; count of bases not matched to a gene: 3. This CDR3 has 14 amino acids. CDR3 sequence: CASSDRGMNEKLFF. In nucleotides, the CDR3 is TGTGCCAGCAGTGACAGGGGGATGAATGAAAAACTGTTTTTT.

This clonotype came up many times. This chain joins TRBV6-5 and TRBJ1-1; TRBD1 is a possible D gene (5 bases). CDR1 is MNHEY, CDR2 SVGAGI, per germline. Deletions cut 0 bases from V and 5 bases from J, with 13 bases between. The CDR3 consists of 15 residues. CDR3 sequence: CASSYSKGRRTEAFF. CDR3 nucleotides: TGTGCCAGCAGTTACTCGAAGGGGCGGCGAACTGAAGCTTTCTTT.

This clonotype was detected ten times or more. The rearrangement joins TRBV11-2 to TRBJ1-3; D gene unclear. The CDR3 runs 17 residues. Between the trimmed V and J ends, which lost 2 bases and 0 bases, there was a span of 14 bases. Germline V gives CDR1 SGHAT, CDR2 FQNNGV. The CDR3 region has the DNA TGTGCCAGCAGCTTAAATCCCGCGGAGTACTCTGGAAACACCATATATTTT. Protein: CASSLNPAEYSGNTIYF. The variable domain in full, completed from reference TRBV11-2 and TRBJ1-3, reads EAGVAQSPRYKIIEKRQSVAFWCNPISGHATLYWYQQILGQGPKLLIQFQNNGVVDDSQLPKDRFSAERLKGVDSTLKIQPAKLEDSAVYLCASSLNPAEYSGNTIYFGEGSWLTVV.

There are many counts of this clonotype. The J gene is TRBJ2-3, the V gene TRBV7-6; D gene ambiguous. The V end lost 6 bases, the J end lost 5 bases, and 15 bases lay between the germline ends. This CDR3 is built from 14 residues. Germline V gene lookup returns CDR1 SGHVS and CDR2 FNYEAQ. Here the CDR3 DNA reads TGTGCCAGCAGTCAGGTGGAAGCGAAAGATACGCAGTATTTT. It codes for CASSQVEAKDTQYF.

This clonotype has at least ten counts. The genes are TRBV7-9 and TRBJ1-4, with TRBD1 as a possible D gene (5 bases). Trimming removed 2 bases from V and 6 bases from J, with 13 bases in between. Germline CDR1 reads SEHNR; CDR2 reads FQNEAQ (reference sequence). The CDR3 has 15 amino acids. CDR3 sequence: CASSLRALGDEKLFF. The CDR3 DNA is TGTGCCAGCAGCTTAAGAGCCCTGGGGGATGAAAAACTGTTTTTT. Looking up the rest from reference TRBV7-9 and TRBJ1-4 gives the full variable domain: DTGVSQNPRHKITKRGQNVTFRCDPISEHNRLYWYRQTLGQGPEFLTYFQNEAQLEKSRLLSDRFSAERPKGSFSTLEIQRTEQGDSAMYLCASSLRALGDEKLFFGSGTQLSVL.

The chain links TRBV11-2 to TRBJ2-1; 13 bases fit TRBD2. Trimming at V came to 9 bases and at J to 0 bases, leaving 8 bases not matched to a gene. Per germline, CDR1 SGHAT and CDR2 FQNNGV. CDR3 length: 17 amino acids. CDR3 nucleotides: TGTGCCAGTACGGGACTAGCGGGGACAATCTCCTACAATGAGCAGTTCTTC. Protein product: CASTGLAGTISYNEQFF.

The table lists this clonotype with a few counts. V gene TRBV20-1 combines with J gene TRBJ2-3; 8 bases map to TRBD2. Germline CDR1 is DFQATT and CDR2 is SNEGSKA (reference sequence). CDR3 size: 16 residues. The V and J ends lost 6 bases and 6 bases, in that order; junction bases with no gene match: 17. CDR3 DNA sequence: TGCAGTGCAGCCCCTGGCGGGGGGTACGTTGGGGATACGCAGTATTTT. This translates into CSAAPGGGYVGDTQYF.

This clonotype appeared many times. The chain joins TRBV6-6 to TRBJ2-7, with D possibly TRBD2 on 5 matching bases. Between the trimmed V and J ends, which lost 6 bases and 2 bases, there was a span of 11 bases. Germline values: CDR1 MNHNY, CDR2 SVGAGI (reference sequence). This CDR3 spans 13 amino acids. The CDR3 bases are TGTGCCAGCAGCGAGGGAAAGGCCTACGAGCAGTACTTC. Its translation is CASSEGKAYEQYF.

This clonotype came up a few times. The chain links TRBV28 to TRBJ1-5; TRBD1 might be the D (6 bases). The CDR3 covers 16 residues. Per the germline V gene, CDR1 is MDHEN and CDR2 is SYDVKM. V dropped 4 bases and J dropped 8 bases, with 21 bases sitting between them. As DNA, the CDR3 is TGTGCCAGCAGTTCGAACGCACTACAGGGAATAGAGCCCCAGCATTTT. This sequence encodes CASSSNALQGIEPQHF.

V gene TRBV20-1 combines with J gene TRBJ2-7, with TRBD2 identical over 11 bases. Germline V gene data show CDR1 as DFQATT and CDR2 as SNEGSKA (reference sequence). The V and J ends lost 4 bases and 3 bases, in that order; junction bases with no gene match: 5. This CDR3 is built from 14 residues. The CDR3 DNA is TGCAGTGCTACCACTAGCGGGGGAGGCTACGAGCAGTACTTC. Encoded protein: CSATTSGGGYEQYF.

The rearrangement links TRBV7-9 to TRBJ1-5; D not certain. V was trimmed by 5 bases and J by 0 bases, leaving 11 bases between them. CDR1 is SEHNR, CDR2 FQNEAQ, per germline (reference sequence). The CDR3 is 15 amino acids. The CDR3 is CASSAGGYSNQPQHF. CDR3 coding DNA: TGTGCCAGCAGCGCGGGAGGGTATAGCAATCAGCCCCAGCATTTT.

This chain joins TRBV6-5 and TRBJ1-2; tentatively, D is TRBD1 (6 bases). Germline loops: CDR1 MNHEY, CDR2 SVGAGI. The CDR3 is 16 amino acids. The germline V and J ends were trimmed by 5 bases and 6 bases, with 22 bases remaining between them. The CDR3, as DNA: TGTGCCAGCAGTCGGCTTCCGGGGGGCGCGGGGAATGGCTACACCTTC. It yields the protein CASSRLPGGAGNGYTF.

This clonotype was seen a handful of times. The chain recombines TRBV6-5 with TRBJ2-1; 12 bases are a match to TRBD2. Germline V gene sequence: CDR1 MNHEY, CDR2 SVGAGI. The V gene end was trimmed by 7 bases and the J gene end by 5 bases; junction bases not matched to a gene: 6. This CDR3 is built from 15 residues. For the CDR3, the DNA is TGTGCCAGCACCAACCTAGCGGGGGGGCACAATGAGCAGTTCTTC. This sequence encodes CASTNLAGGHNEQFF.

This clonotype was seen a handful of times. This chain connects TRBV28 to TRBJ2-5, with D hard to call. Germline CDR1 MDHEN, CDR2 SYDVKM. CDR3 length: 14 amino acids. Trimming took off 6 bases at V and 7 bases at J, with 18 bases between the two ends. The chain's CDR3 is CASSKSDPFRTQYF. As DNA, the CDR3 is TGTGCCAGCAGCAAATCGGACCCATTTCGGACCCAGTACTTC.